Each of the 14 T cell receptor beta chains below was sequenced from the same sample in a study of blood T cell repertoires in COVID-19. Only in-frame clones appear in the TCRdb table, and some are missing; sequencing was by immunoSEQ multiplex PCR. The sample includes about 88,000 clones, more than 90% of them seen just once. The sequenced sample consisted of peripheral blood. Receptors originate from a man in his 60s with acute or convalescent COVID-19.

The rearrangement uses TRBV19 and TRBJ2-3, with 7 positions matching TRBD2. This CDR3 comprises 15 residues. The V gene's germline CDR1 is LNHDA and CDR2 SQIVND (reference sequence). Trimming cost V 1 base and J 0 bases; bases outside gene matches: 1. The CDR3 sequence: CASSIGGGSTDTQYF. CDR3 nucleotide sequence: TGTGCCAGTAGTATAGGGGGGGGAAGCACAGATACGCAGTATTTT.

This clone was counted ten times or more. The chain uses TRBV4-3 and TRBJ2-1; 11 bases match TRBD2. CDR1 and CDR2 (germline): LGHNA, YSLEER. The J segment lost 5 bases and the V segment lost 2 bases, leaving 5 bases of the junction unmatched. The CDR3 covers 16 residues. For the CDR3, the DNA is TGCGCCAGCAGCCAAATAGCGGGAGGGCTGGACAATGAGCAGTTCTTC. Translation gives CASSQIAGGLDNEQFF.

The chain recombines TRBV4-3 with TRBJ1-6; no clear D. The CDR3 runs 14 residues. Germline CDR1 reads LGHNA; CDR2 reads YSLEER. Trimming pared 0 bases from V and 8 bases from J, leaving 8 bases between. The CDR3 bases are TGCGCCAGCAGCCAAGACAGTCACCATTCACCCCTCCACTTT. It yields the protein CASSQDSHHSPLHF.

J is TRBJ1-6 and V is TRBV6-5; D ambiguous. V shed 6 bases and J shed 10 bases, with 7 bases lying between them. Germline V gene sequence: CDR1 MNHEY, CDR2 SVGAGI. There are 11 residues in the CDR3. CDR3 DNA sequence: TGTGCCAGCAGGGCCAGGTCACCCCTCCACTTT. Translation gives CASRARSPLHF.

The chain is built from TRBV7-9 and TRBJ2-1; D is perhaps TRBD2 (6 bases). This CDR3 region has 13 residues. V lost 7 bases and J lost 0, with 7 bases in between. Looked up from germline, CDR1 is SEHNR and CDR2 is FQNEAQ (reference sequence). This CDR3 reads CASMRGSYNEQFF. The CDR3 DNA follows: TGTGCCAGCATGCGGGGCTCCTACAATGAGCAGTTCTTC.

The CDR3 nucleotides read TGTGCCAGCAGCCTGCGCGGTCCGCCAGACGAGCAGTACTTC. It encodes CASSLRGPPDEQYF. The chain is built from TRBV3-1 (or the pseudogene TRBV3-2) and TRBJ2-7; D is unclear. V dropped 4 bases and J dropped 5 bases, with 15 bases sitting between them. CDR3 length: 14 amino acids. Germline V gene sequence: CDR1 LGHDT, CDR2 YNNKEL (reference sequence).

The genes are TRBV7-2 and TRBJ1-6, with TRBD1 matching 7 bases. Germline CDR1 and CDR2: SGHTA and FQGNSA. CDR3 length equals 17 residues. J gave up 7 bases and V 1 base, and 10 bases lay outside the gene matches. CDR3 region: CASSLGPADRTNSPLHF. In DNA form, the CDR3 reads TGTGCCAGCAGCTTAGGGCCGGCGGACAGGACAAATTCACCCCTCCACTTT.

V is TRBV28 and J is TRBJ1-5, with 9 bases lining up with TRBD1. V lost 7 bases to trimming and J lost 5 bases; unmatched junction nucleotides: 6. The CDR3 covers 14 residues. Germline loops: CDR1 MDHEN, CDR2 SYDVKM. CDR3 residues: CASIPGTGYQPQHF. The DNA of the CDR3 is TGTGCCAGCATCCCCGGGACAGGGTATCAGCCCCAGCATTTT.

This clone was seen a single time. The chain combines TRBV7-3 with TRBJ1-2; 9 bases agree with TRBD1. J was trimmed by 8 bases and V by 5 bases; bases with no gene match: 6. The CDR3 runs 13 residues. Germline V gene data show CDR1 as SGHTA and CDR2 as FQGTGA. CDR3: CASSPGQGRGYTF. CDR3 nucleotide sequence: TGTGCCAGCAGCCCGGGACAGGGCCGCGGCTACACCTTC.

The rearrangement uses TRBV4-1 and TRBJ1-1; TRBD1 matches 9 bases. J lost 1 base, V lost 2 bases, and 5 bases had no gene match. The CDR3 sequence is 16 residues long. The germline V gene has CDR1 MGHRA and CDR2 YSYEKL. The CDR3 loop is CASSQRWTGENTEAFF. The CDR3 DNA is TGCGCCAGCAGCCAAAGGTGGACAGGGGAGAACACTGAAGCTTTCTTT.

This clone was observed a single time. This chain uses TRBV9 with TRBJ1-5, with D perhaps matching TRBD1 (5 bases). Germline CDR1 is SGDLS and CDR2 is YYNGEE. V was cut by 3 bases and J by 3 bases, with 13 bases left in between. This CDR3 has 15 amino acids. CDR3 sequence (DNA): TGTGCCAGCAGCGCAACCGACAGCTACAATCAGCCCCAGCATTTT. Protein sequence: CASSATDSYNQPQHF.

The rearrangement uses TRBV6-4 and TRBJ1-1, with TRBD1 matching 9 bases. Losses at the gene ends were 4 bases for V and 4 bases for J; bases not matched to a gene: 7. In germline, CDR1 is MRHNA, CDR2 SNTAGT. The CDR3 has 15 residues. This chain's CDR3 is CASSATGTGSTEAFF. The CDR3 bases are TGTGCCAGCAGTGCCACCGGGACAGGGAGCACTGAAGCTTTCTTT.

Here the CDR3 reads CASSLDLSSGTYEQYF. The DNA of the CDR3 is TGTGCCAGCAGCTTAGACTTGTCTAGCGGGACCTACGAGCAGTACTTC. The chain combines TRBV7-2 with TRBJ2-7, with 9 bases lining up with TRBD2. Trimming cost V 1 base and J 2 bases; bases outside gene matches: 6. Germline V gives CDR1 SGHTA, CDR2 FQGNSA. The CDR3 contains 16 residues.

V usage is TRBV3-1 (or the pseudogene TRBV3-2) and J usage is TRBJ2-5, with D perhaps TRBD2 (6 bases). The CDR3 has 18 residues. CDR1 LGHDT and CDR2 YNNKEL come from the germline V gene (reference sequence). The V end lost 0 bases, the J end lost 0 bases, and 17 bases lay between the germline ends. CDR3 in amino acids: CASSQEIGGSEYQETQYF. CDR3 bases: TGTGCCAGCAGCCAAGAGATAGGAGGGAGCGAATACCAAGAGACCCAGTACTTC.